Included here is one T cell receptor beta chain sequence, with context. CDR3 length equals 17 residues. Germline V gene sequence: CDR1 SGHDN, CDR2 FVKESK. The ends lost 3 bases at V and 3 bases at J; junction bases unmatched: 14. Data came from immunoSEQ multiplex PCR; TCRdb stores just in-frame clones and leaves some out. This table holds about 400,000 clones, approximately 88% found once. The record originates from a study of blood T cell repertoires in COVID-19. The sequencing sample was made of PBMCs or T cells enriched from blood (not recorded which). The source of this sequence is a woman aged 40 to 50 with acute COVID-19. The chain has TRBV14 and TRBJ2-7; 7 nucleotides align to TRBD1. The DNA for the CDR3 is TGTGCCAGCAGCCACCTGAAGCCGGGACAGCTCGACTACGAGCAGTACTTC. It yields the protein CASSHLKPGQLDYEQYF.